This TCR beta chain was retrieved from a study of control samples from healthy donors and cancer patients. The data were produced by immunoSEQ multiplex PCR, yet TCRdb's version contains in-frame clones alone and is incomplete. Among under 140,000 clones listed, 85% to 90% were seen once. V was trimmed by 5 bases and J by 4 bases, leaving 16 bases between them. The germline V gene encodes CDR1 MGHDK and CDR2 SYGVNS. The CDR3 length is 15 residues. The receptor's source is a woman aged 60-70 years with lung cancer. The chain employs TRBV25-1 and TRBJ2-3, with D possibly matching TRBD2 (6 bases). The sample taken for sequencing was PBMCs. As DNA, the CDR3 is TGTGCCAGCAGTACGGACCCGGGAGTTCCAGATACGCAGTATTTT. The encoded protein is CASSTDPGVPDTQYF.